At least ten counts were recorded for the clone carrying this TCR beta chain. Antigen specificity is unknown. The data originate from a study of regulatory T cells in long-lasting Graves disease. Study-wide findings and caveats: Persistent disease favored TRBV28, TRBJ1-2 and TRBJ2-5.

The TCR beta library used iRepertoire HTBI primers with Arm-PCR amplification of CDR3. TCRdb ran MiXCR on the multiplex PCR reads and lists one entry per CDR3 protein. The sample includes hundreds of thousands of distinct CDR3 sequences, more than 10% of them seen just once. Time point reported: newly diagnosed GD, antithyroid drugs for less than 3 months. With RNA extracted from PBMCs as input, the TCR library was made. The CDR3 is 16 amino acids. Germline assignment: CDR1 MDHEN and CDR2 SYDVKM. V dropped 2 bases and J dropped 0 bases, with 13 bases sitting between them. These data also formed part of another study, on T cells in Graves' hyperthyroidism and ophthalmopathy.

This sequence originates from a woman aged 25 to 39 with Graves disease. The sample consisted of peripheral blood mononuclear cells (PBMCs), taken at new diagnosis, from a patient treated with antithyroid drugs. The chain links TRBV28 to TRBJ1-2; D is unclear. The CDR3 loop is CASSLGGANSNYGYTF. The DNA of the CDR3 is TGTGCCAGCAGTTTAGGCGGCGCTAACTCTAACTATGGCTACACCTTC.